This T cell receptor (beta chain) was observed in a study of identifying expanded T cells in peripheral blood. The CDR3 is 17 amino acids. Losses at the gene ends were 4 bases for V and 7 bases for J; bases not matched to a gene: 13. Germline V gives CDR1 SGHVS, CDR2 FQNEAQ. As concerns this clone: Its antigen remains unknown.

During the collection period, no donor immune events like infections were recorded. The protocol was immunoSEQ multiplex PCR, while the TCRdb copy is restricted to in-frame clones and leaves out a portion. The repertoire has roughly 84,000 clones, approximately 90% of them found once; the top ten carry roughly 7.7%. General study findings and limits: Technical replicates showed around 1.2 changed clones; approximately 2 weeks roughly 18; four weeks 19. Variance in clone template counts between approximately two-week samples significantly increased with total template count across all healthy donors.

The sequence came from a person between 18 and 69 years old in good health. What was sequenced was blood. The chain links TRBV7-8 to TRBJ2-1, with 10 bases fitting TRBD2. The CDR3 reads CASSSFFSGRALNEQFF. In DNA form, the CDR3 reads TGTGCCAGCAGCTCTTTTTTCAGCGGGAGGGCCTTAAATGAGCAGTTCTTC.